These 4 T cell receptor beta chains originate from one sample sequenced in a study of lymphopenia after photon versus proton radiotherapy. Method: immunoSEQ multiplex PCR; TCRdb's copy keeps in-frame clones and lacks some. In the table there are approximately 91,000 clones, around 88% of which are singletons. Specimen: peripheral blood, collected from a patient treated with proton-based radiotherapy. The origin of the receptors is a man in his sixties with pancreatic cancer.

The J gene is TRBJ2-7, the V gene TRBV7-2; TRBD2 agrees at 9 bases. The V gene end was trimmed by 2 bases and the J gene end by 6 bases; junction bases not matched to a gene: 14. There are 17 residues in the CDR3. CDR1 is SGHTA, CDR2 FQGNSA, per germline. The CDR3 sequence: CASSLTAVLGTSFEQYF. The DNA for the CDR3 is TGTGCCAGCAGCTTAACTGCGGTACTTGGGACTAGCTTCGAGCAGTACTTC.

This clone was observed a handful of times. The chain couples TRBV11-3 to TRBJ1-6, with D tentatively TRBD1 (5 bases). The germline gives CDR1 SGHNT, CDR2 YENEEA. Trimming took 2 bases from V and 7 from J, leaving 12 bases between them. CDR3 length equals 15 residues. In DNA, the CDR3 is TGTGCCAGCAGCTTAATGACAGCGACCAATTCACCCCTCCACTTT. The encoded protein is CASSLMTATNSPLHF.

This chain's CDR3 is CSVEEQGGRAFF. The DNA of the CDR3 is TGCAGCGTTGAAGAGCAGGGGGGGAGAGCTTTCTTT. The rearrangement links TRBV29-1 to TRBJ1-1, with TRBD1 matching 7 bases. V lost 0 bases and J lost 10; bases outside the gene matches: 5. CDR3 length equals 12 residues. CDR1 is SQVTM, CDR2 ANQGSEA, per germline.

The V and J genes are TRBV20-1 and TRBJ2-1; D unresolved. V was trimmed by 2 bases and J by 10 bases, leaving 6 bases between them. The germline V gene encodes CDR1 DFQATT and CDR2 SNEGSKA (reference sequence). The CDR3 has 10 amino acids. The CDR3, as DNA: TGCAGTGCTAGATTATTAGAGCAGTTCTTC. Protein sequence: CSARLLEQFF.